The 10 T cell receptor beta chains listed next were all sequenced from one sample in a study of radiation and T cells in renal cell carcinoma. TCRdb's copy holds only in-frame clones and misses some; the assay was immunoSEQ multiplex PCR. The sample lists roughly 21,000 clones; 45% to 65% were seen once. Treatment meaning: treatment-naive control, cytoreductive nephrectomy. Material: tumor tissue, obtained from a patient whose treatment was nephrectomy without radiotherapy. Receptors were obtained from a human donor with renal cell carcinoma.

The V call is TRBV21-1, the J call TRBJ1-6. TRBV21-1 is tagged as a pseudogene. The CDR3 covers 16 residues. The CDR3 DNA reads TGTGCCAGCAGCTCGCAGCTACCGGGAAGGAATTCACCCCTCCACTTT. Translating gives CASSSQLPGRNSPLHF.

The chain recombines TRBV5-1 with TRBJ1-6; TRBD1 might be the D (5 bases). The germline gives CDR1 SGHRS, CDR2 YFSETQ. The CDR3 runs to 15 residues. The V end was cut by 2 bases, the J end by 4 bases, with 10 bases between. The CDR3 protein is CASSFGRAYNSPLHF. In DNA form, the CDR3 reads TGCGCCAGCAGCTTTGGCAGGGCTTATAATTCACCCCTCCACTTT. The full variable domain, with the rest looked up from reference TRBV5-1 and TRBJ1-6, is KAGVTQTPRYLIKTRGQQVTLSCSPISGHRSVSWYQQTPGQGLQFLFEYFSETQRNKGNFPGRFSGRQFSNSRSEMNVSTLELGDSALYLCASSFGRAYNSPLHFGNGTRLTVT.

The chain combines TRBV29-1 with TRBJ1-1, with D hard to call. Looked up from germline, CDR1 is SQVTM and CDR2 is ANQGSEA. V lost 4 bases and J lost 2, with 11 bases in between. The CDR3 length is 13 residues. The CDR3 spells CSVGASQNTEAFF. For the CDR3, the DNA is TGCAGCGTTGGCGCCAGCCAAAACACTGAAGCTTTCTTT. The full variable domain, in which reference TRBV29-1 and TRBJ1-1 provide the parts outside the CDR3, is SAVISQKPSRDICQRGTSLTIQCQVDSQVTMMFWYRQQPGQSLTLIATANQGSEATYESGFVIDKFPISRPNLTFSTLTVSNMSPEDSSIYLCSVGASQNTEAFFGQGTRLTVV.

The chain is built from TRBV6-6 and TRBJ1-5; D gene unclear. The CDR3 is made up of 15 amino acids. Trimming left V 2 bases short and J 5 bases short, with 13 bases between. In germline, CDR1 is MNHNY, CDR2 SVGAGI (reference sequence). CDR3 in DNA: TGTGCCAGCAGTTACAACGCCCGGAATGATCAGCCCCAGCATTTT. Translated: CASSYNARNDQPQHF.

This clone came up a few times. The gene calls are TRBV4-1 and TRBJ2-2; 8 positions match TRBD1. J lost 7 bases, V lost 0 bases, and 10 bases had no gene match. CDR3 length equals 17 residues. CDR1 and CDR2 (germline): MGHRA, YSYEKL. DNA for the CDR3: TGCGCCAGCAGCCAAGACCTGACAGGGGTGTTTGGCGGGGAGCTGTTTTTT. It yields the protein CASSQDLTGVFGGELFF.

This clone was counted many times. The gene calls are TRBV7-2 and TRBJ2-3; TRBD2 agrees at 12 bases. The CDR3 length is 15 residues. Per germline, CDR1 SGHTA and CDR2 FQGNSA. With V trimmed by 6 bases and J by 5 bases, 6 bases remained unmatched. This chain's CDR3 is CASSRTSGDGDTQYF. For the CDR3, the DNA is TGTGCCAGCAGTCGGACTAGCGGGGATGGAGATACGCAGTATTTT.

This clone was observed a few times. This rearrangement joins TRBV5-8 to TRBJ1-2; TRBD1 is a possible D gene (6 bases). Trimming stripped 1 base from V and 6 bases from J, with 10 bases between. From germline, CDR1 is SGHTS and CDR2 YDEGEE. The CDR3 runs to 13 residues. The CDR3 DNA is TGTGCCAGCAGCTTGTCCAGGGGCGATGGCTACACCTTC. It encodes CASSLSRGDGYTF.

J is TRBJ1-2 and V is TRBV27; D call uncertain. The CDR3 has 14 residues. Germline-derived CDR1 and CDR2 are MNHEY and SMNVEV (reference sequence). V lost 2 bases and J lost 4, with 11 bases in between. In nucleotides, the CDR3 is TGTGCCAGCAGTTTAGGTGGATACCCCTATGGCTACACCTTC. Amino acid sequence: CASSLGGYPYGYTF.

The V call is TRBV6-6, the J call TRBJ1-1; D gene ambiguous. V was shortened by 7 bases and J by 1 base, with 10 bases between the two germline ends. This CDR3 contains 13 residues. Germline CDR1 MNHNY, CDR2 SVGAGI (reference sequence). The CDR3 is CASITRQNTEAFF. CDR3 coding DNA: TGTGCCAGCATCACGCGGCAGAACACTGAAGCTTTCTTT.

This clone turned up a few times. This sequence joins TRBV5-8 and TRBJ1-5, with D perhaps TRBD1 (6 bases). V was clipped by 4 bases and J by 1 base, with 12 bases between them. Germline CDR1 SGHTS, CDR2 YDEGEE. The CDR3 runs 15 residues. CDR3 DNA sequence: TGTGCCAGCAGCCTGGGCCAGGGGAGCAATCAGCCCCAGCATTTT. Its protein product is CASSLGQGSNQPQHF.